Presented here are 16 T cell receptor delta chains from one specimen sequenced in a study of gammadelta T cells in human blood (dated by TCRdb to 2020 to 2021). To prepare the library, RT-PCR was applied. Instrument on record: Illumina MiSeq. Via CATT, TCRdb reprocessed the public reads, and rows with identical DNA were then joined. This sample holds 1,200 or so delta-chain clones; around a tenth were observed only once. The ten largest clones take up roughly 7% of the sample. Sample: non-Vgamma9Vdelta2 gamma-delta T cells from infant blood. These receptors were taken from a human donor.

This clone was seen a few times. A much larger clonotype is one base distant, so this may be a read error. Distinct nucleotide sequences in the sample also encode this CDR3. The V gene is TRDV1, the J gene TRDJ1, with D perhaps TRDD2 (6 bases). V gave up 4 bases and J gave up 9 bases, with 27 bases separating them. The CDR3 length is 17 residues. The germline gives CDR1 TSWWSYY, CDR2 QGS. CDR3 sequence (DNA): TGTGCTCTTGGGGTCCGCCTTCCCTCGGCGTACTGTTTTGAACTCATCTTT. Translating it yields CALGVRLPSAYCFELIF.

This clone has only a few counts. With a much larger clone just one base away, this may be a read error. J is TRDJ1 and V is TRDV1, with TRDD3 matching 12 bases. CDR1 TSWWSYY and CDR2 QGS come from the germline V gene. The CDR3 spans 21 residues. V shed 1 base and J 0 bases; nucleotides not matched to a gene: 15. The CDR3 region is CALGEPYGRTGGYPYTDKLIF. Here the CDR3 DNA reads TGTGCTCTTGGGGAACCCTACGGCCGCACTGGGGGATACCCCTACACCGATAAACTCATCTTT.

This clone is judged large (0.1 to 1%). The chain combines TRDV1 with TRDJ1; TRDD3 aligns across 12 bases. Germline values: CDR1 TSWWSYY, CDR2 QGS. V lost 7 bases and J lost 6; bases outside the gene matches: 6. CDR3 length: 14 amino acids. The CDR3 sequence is CALAGGYVTHKLIF. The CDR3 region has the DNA TGTGCTCTTGCTGGGGGATACGTGACCCATAAACTCATCTTT.

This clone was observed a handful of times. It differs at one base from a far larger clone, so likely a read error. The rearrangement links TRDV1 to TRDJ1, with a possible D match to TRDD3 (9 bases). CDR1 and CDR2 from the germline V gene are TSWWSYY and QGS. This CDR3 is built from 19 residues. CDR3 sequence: CALGDPFLDRGYDTDELIF. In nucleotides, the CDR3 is TGTGCTCTTGGGGATCCCTTCCTAGATCGGGGATACGACACCGATGAACTCATCTTT.

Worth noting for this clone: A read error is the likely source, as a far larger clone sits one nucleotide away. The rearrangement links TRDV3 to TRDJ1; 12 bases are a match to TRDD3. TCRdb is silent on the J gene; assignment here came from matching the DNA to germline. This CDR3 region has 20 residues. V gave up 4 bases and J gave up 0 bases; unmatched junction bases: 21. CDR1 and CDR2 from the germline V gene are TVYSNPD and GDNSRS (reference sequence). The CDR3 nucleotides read TGTGCCTCAAACGGATCTCCCGTCCACTGGGGGATACACTACACCGATAAACTCATCTTT. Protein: CASNGSPVHWGIHYTDKLIF.

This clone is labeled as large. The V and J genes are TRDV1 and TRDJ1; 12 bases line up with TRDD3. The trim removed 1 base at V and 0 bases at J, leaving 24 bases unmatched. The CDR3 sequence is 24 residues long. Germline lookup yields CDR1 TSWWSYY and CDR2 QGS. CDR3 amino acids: CALGERKQTYLLTGGYNYTDKLIF. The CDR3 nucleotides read TGTGCTCTTGGGGAACGGAAGCAGACCTACTTACTTACTGGGGGATACAATTACACCGATAAACTCATCTTT.

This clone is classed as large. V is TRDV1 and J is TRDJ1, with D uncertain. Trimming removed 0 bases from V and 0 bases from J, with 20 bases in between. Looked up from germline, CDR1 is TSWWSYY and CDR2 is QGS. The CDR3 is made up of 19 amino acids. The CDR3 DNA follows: TGTGCTCTTGGGGAACTACCCCTAAGGTTGCCAGACTACACCGATAAACTCATCTTT. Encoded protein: CALGELPLRLPDYTDKLIF.

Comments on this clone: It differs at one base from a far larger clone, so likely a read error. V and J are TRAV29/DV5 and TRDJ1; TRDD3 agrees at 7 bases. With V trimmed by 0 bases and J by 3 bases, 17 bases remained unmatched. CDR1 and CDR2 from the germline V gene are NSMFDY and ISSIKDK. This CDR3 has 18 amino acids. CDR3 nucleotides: TGTGCAGCAAGCGCGGGGAGTACTGGGGATCCGTACGCCGATAAACTCATCTTT. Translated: CAASAGSTGDPYADKLIF.

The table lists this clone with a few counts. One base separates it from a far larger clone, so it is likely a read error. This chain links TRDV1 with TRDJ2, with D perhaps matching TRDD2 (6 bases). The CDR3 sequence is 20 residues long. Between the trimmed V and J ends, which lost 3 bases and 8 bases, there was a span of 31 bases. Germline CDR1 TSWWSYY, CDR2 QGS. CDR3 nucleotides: TGTGCTCTTGGGGAGCCCCGGAAGTCCTACAACCCGCGGGATCTGGCACAACTCTTCTTT. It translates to CALGEPRKSYNPRDLAQLFF.

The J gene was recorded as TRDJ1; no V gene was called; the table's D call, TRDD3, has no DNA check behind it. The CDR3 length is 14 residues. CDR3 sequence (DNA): TGCGCCTCCCGGCGACTGGGGGTTTGGGATAAACTCATCTTT. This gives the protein CASRRLGVWDKLIF.

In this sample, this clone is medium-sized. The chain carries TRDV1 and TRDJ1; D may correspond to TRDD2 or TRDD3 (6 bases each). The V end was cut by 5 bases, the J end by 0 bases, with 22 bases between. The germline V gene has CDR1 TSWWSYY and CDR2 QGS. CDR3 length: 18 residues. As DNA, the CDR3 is TGTGCTCTTGGGTCACCCTTATCCTACACTGGGAACACCGATAAACTCATCTTT. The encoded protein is CALGSPLSYTGNTDKLIF.

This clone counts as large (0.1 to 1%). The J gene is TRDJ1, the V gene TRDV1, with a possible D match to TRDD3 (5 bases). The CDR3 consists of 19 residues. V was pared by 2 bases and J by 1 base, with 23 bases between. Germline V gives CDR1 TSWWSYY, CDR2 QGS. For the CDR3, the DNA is TGTGCTCTTGGGGAATATAAGGGTCTAAGGGATTCTCTCACCGATAAACTCATCTTT. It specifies CALGEYKGLRDSLTDKLIF.

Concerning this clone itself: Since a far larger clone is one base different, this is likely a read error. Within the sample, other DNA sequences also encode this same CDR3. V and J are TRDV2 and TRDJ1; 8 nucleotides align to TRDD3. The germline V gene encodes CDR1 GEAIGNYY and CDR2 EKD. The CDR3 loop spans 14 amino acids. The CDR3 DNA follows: TGTGCCTGCGACACCGTGGGGGATCACGATAAACTCATCTTT. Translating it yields CACDTVGDHDKLIF.

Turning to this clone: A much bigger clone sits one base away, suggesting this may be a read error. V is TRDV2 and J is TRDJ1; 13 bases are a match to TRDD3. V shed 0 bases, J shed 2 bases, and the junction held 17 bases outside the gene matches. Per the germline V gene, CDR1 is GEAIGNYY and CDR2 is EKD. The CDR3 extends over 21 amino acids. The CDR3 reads CACDTGTGGYGGSSWTDKLIF. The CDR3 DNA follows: TGTGCCTGTGACACCGGTACTGGGGGATACGGCGGATCCAGTTGGACCGATAAACTCATCTTT.

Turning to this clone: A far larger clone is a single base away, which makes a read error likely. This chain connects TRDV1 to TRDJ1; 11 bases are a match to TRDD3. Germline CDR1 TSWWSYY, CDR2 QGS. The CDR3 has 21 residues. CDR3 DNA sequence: TGTGCTCTTGGGGAAAACCCACCTCCACCACGGGGAAGCTGGGGGATACATAAACGCATCTTT. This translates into CALGENPPPPRGSWGIHKRIF.

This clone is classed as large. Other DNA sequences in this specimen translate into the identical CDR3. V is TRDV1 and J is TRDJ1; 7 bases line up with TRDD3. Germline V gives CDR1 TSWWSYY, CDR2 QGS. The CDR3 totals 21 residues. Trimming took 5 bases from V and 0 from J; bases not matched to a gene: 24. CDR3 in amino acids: CALGPYPVLGMPDLYTDKLIF. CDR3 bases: TGTGCTCTTGGGCCCTATCCTGTACTGGGGATGCCGGACTTGTACACCGATAAACTCATCTTT.